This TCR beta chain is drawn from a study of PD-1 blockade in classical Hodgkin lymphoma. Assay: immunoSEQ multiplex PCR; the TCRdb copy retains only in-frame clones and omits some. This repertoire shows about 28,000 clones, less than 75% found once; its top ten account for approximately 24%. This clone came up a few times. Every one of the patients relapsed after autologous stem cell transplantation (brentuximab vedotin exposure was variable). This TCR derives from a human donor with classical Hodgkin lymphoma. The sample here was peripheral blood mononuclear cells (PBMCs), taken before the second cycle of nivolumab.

The CDR3 loop reads CASSLYLKRYEQYF. The CDR3 bases are TGTGCCAGCAGTTTATACCTGAAACGATACGAGCAGTACTTC. The rearrangement uses TRBV28 and TRBJ2-7; no clear D. V was trimmed by 1 base and J by 4 bases, leaving 11 bases between them. The germline CDR1 and CDR2 sequences are MDHEN and SYDVKM. The CDR3 totals 14 residues.